These 26 T cell receptor beta chains were sequenced from one sample in a study of T cells in Graves' hyperthyroidism and ophthalmopathy. Regions amplified from RNA transcripts were the TCR beta CDR3 regions. HTBI primers drove first-round RT-PCR of the TCR CDR3. TCRdb used MiXCR to reprocess the multiplex PCR reads, holding one entry per CDR3 protein. The sample shows roughly 380,000 distinct CDR3 sequences, about 15% of them seen only once. The sample was blood. Every receptor here comes from a woman between 55 and 75 years old with Graves' hyperthyroidism.

This clonotype was recorded at least ten times. In DNA form, the CDR3 reads TGCAGTGCTCGTAGCGGGATATTAACAGATACGCAGTATTTT. This translates into CSARSGILTDTQYF. This sequence joins TRBV20-1 and TRBJ2-3, with 8 bases fitting TRBD2. This CDR3 contains 14 residues. V gave up 5 bases and J gave up 3 bases; unmatched junction bases: 7. Germline V lookup: CDR1 DFQATT, CDR2 SNEGSKA (reference sequence).

V is TRBV3-1 and J is TRBJ2-2; TRBD2 matches 9 bases. Germline-derived CDR1 and CDR2 are LGHDT and YNNKEL (reference sequence). The CDR3 extends over 17 amino acids. Trimming at V came to 1 base and at J to 6 bases, leaving 9 bases not matched to a gene. The CDR3 region has the DNA TGTGCCAGCAGCCAAGTTACTAATAGCGGGAGACCCGGGGAGCTGTTTTTT. Translation gives CASSQVTNSGRPGELFF.

This clonotype was counted a few times. It may be a read error: a sequence one base away is much more abundant. The J gene is TRBJ2-2, the V gene TRBV11-2; unclear D gene. V shed 3 bases and J shed 6 bases, with 11 bases lying between them. CDR3 length: 14 residues. CDR1 and CDR2 (germline): SGHAT, FQNNGV. The CDR3 spells CASSFGIGPGELFF. The CDR3 DNA sequence: TGTGCCAGCAGCTTTGGGATAGGGCCCGGGGAGCTGTTTTTT. The full variable domain, its missing parts supplied by reference TRBV11-2 and TRBJ2-2, is EAGVAQSPRYKIIEKRQSVAFWCNPISGHATLYWYQQILGQGPKLLIQFQNNGVVDDSQLPKDRFSAERLKGVDSTLKIQPAKLEDSAVYLCASSFGIGPGELFFGEGSRLTVL.

The J gene is TRBJ1-5, the V gene TRBV12-3 or TRBV12-4, with 12 bases aligning to TRBD1. This CDR3 is 16 amino acids long. J lost 2 bases, V lost 6 bases, and 5 bases had no gene match. The CDR3 sequence is CASSGTGGVGNQPQHF. Written as DNA, the CDR3 is TGTGCCAGCAGCGGGACAGGGGGCGTTGGCAATCAGCCCCAGCATTTT.

The chain has TRBV29-1 and TRBJ2-5; D is perhaps TRBD1 or TRBD2 (6 bases each). V was clipped by 7 bases and J by 2 bases, with 14 bases between them. The CDR3 sequence is 13 residues long. Germline CDR1 is SQVTM and CDR2 is ANQGSEA. CDR3 bases: TGCAGCGCCCTCCGGGGGCAGCAAGAGACCCAGTACTTC. It specifies CSALRGQQETQYF.

The V call is TRBV5-4, the J call TRBJ2-2; D might be TRBD2 (6 bases). V was clipped by 4 bases and J by 4 bases, with 17 bases between them. Germline CDR1 SGHNT, CDR2 YYREEE (reference sequence). This CDR3 is built from 16 residues. CDR3 DNA sequence: TGTGCCAGCAGCCACCCGCGGGGATTAGGCACCGGGGAGCTGTTTTTT. This gives the protein CASSHPRGLGTGELFF.

The chain is built from TRBV28 and TRBJ2-4, with a possible D match to TRBD1 (5 bases). The CDR3 covers 17 residues. With 2 bases removed from V and 2 bases from J, the gap between germline ends came to 16 bases. CDR1 and CDR2 (germline): MDHEN, SYDVKM. This CDR3 is CASSLPRGAATKNIQYF. CDR3 coding DNA: TGTGCCAGCAGTTTACCCCGTGGGGCGGCGACCAAAAACATTCAGTACTTC. Full variable domain (remainder filled in from reference TRBV28 and TRBJ2-4): DVKVTQSSRYLVKRTGEKVFLECVQDMDHENMFWYRQDPGLGLRLIYFSYDVKMKEKGDIPEGYSVSREKKERFSLILESASTNQTSMYLCASSLPRGAATKNIQYFGAGTRLSVL.

This clonotype was recorded many times. The V call is TRBV24-1, the J call TRBJ1-5; D gene uncertain. Trimming stripped 4 bases from V and 5 bases from J, with 17 bases between. Per the germline V gene, CDR1 is KGHDR and CDR2 is SFDVKD. CDR3 length: 16 amino acids. CDR3 nucleotide sequence: TGTGCCACCAGTGACGGAGCTTATAGGGAAGATCAGCCCCAGCATTTT. This gives the protein CATSDGAYREDQPQHF.

As concerns this clonotype: Being one base from a much bigger clone, this may be a read error. This rearrangement joins TRBV11-3 to TRBJ2-5; maybe TRBD2 (5 bases). Trimming took off 4 bases at V and 3 bases at J, with 12 bases between the two ends. There are 14 residues in the CDR3. The germline V gene encodes CDR1 SGHNT and CDR2 YENEEA. The CDR3 protein is CASSSGVVEETQYF. CDR3 nucleotides: TGTGCCAGCAGCTCCGGGGTAGTGGAAGAGACCCAGTACTTC.

In its sample, this clonotype was seen many times. The chain has TRBV11-2 and TRBJ1-5; 8 bases agree with TRBD1. This CDR3 contains 13 residues. Germline-derived CDR1 and CDR2 are SGHAT and FQNNGV. V shed 5 bases and J 5 bases; nucleotides not matched to a gene: 2. DNA for the CDR3: TGTGCCAGCAGCACGGACAGGGATCAGCCCCAGCATTTT. Translation: CASSTDRDQPQHF. Full variable domain (missing parts from reference TRBV11-2 and TRBJ1-5): EAGVAQSPRYKIIEKRQSVAFWCNPISGHATLYWYQQILGQGPKLLIQFQNNGVVDDSQLPKDRFSAERLKGVDSTLKIQPAKLEDSAVYLCASSTDRDQPQHFGDGTRLSIL.

This clonotype appeared many times. The V and J genes are TRBV29-1 and TRBJ2-3, with 7 positions matching TRBD2. Germline V gives CDR1 SQVTM, CDR2 ANQGSEA. V lost 5 bases to trimming and J lost 2 bases; unmatched junction nucleotides: 4. The CDR3 runs 13 residues. Written as DNA, the CDR3 is TGCAGCGTTCCGGGACTAACCACAGATACGCAGTATTTT. This gives the protein CSVPGLTTDTQYF.

In its sample, this clonotype was seen many times. The chain combines TRBV18 with TRBJ1-1, with D perhaps matching TRBD1 (6 bases). V dropped 6 bases and J dropped 6 bases, with 20 bases sitting between them. The CDR3 consists of 15 residues. Germline V lookup: CDR1 KGHSH, CDR2 LQKENI. CDR3 nucleotides: TGTGCCAGCTCGGCCTTTACAGGGCCCGACGCTGAAGCTTTCTTT. As protein: CASSAFTGPDAEAFF.

This clonotype was observed many times. The chain employs TRBV11-3 and TRBJ1-1; D perhaps matches TRBD1 (5 bases). Germline CDR1 reads SGHNT; CDR2 reads YENEEA. V lost 5 bases and J lost 0, with 10 bases in between. The CDR3 totals 14 residues. The CDR3 DNA reads as TGTGCCAGCAGCCCTTCGGGGGTGAACACTGAAGCTTTCTTT. This gives the protein CASSPSGVNTEAFF.

This chain joins TRBV9 and TRBJ2-7; 8 nucleotides match TRBD2. Trimming cost V 0 bases and J 5 bases; bases outside gene matches: 7. This CDR3 spans 15 amino acids. Germline V gene sequence: CDR1 SGDLS, CDR2 YYNGEE. The CDR3 is CASSVEGLAQDEQYF. The CDR3, as DNA: TGTGCCAGCAGCGTAGAAGGACTAGCCCAGGACGAGCAGTACTTC.

There are many counts of this clonotype. The chain has TRBV20-1 and TRBJ1-5, with 9 bases that match TRBD1. Germline V lookup: CDR1 DFQATT, CDR2 SNEGSKA (reference sequence). The CDR3 contains 14 residues. The trim removed 2 bases at V and 4 bases at J, leaving 3 bases unmatched. CDR3 bases: TGCAGTGCTAGAAACAGGGGGCGGAATCAGCCCCAGCATTTT. Protein: CSARNRGRNQPQHF.

This clonotype came up many times. The rearrangement uses TRBV7-2 and TRBJ2-7; TRBD2 matches 8 bases. V shed 1 base, J shed 7 bases, and the junction held 6 bases outside the gene matches. This CDR3 has 14 amino acids. Germline CDR1 reads SGHTA; CDR2 reads FQGNSA. CDR3 loop: CASSLGSGRGEQYF. The CDR3 region has the DNA TGTGCCAGCAGCTTAGGGTCCGGGAGGGGAGAGCAGTACTTC.

The CDR3 coding sequence is TGTGCCAGCACCAAGCAAGAGACCCAGTACTTC. Translating gives CASTKQETQYF. The V call is TRBV7-8, the J call TRBJ2-5; D is uncertain. This CDR3 is built from 11 residues. V was pared by 7 bases and J by 2 bases, with 5 bases between. Germline V gene data show CDR1 as SGHVS and CDR2 as FQNEAQ.

This clonotype showed up many times. The V call is TRBV30, the J call TRBJ1-5; TRBD1 agrees at 7 bases. Germline CDR1 reads GTSNPN; CDR2 reads SVGIG (reference sequence). V trimming: 7 bases; J trimming: 7 bases; junction bases outside the gene matches: 7. This CDR3 is 12 amino acids long. CDR3 nucleotides: TGTGCCTTCAAGGGGGCAAACCAGCCCCAGCATTTT. Protein sequence: CAFKGANQPQHF.

This clonotype turned up a few times. The chain joins TRBV27 to TRBJ2-2; D unresolved. The V gene lost 0 bases and the J gene lost 0 bases, with 8 bases spanning the gap. CDR1 and CDR2 (germline): MNHEY, SMNVEV (reference sequence). The CDR3 sequence is 16 residues long. The CDR3 here is CASSLSYRSNTGELFF. As DNA, the CDR3 is TGTGCCAGCAGTTTATCGTATAGATCGAACACCGGGGAGCTGTTTTTT.

This clonotype was counted only a few times. The chain carries TRBV12-3 or TRBV12-4 and TRBJ1-1; no reliable D call. Trimming removed 5 bases from V and 1 base from J, with 8 bases in between. This CDR3 is built from 13 residues. The CDR3 DNA is TGTGCCAGCAGTCGAGTCGGGAACACTGAAGCTTTCTTT. Translated: CASSRVGNTEAFF.

The rearrangement uses TRBV27 and TRBJ1-2; TRBD1 agrees at 9 bases. J was trimmed by 7 bases and V by 6 bases; bases with no gene match: 12. The CDR3 consists of 15 residues. The V gene's germline CDR1 is MNHEY and CDR2 SMNVEV (reference sequence). CDR3 region: CASSSPGTGFGGYTF. CDR3 in DNA: TGTGCCAGCAGCTCCCCGGGGACAGGGTTCGGTGGCTACACCTTC.

This clonotype occurred many times. The V gene is TRBV18, the J gene TRBJ2-1, with TRBD2 matching 9 bases. V was pared by 3 bases and J by 8 bases, with 8 bases of the junction left unmatched. The CDR3 is 15 residues long. The V gene's germline CDR1 is KGHSH and CDR2 LQKENI. The CDR3 bases are TGTGCCAGCTCACCCAGGGGACTAGCTAGCGATGAGCAGTTCTTC. This sequence encodes CASSPRGLASDEQFF.

This clonotype was seen at least ten times. The chain combines TRBV15 with TRBJ2-1, with 7 positions matching TRBD2. V trimming: 0 bases; J trimming: 7 bases; junction bases outside the gene matches: 3. The CDR3 is 14 residues long. Germline CDR1 and CDR2: LNHNV and YYDKDF (reference sequence). CDR3 nucleotides: TGTGCCACCAGCAGAGAACTAGCGAGGAATGAGCAGTTCTTC. The encoded protein is CATSRELARNEQFF.

This clonotype was observed a few times. This rearrangement joins TRBV5-1 to TRBJ2-1, with unresolved D. Between the trimmed V and J ends, which lost 1 base and 0 bases, there was a span of 11 bases. Germline-derived CDR1 and CDR2 are SGHRS and YFSETQ. The CDR3 loop spans 16 amino acids. The CDR3 protein is CASSLTPPSSYNEQFF. Written as DNA, the CDR3 is TGCGCCAGCAGCTTGACACCGCCGAGCTCCTACAATGAGCAGTTCTTC.

The chain recombines TRBV7-9 with TRBJ2-2; TRBD1 is a possible D gene (6 bases). V was shortened by 6 bases and J by 4 bases, with 18 bases between the two germline ends. The CDR3 runs to 16 residues. Germline loops: CDR1 SEHNR, CDR2 FQNEAQ (reference sequence). The CDR3 region has the DNA TGTGCCAGCAGTCCACCGAGACAGGCGGCCACCGGGGAGCTGTTTTTT. Translated, it gives CASSPPRQAATGELFF.

This clonotype was detected many times. As DNA, the CDR3 is TGTGCCAGCAGCCGTGACGTTAACACCATATATTTT. Translating gives CASSRDVNTIYF. The genes are TRBV3-1 and TRBJ1-3; no clear D gene. The CDR3 contains 12 residues. Looked up from germline, CDR1 is LGHDT and CDR2 is YNNKEL (reference sequence). The V gene lost 4 bases and the J gene lost 7 bases, with 8 bases spanning the gap. Full variable domain (missing parts from reference TRBV3-1 and TRBJ1-3): DTAVSQTPKYLVTQMGNDKSIKCEQNLGHDTMYWYKQDSKKFLKIMFSYNNKELIINETVPNRFSPKSPDKAHLNLHINSLELGDSAVYFCASSRDVNTIYFGEGSWLTVV.